The subject of this entry is one TCR beta chain. What it binds is unknown. The PCR was carried out with 60 Vbeta primers and 13 Jbeta primers. Assay used: immunoSEQ multiplex PCR; TCRdb lists only in-frame clones, some missing. The sample totals 150,000 or so clones; its top ten clones hold about 1.2%. This record belongs to a study of cytomegalovirus exposure and HLA in healthy donors. The study, taken as a whole, reports: The analysis excluded some indistinguishable V segments, including TRBV6-2 and TRBV6-3. Immune exposure information available was restricted to CMV serostatus.

The CDR3 loop spans 16 amino acids. CDR1 is SGHVS and CDR2 is FQNEAQ in the germline V gene. V shed 5 bases, J shed 4 bases, and the junction held 9 bases outside the gene matches. The clonotype was recovered from a woman aged 60-75 years in good health and CMV-seronegative. V and J are TRBV7-8 and TRBJ2-1; TRBD1 matches at 9 bases. The sample consisted of PBMCs. The CDR3 DNA reads TGTGCCAGCAGCCCCAGGACAGGGGCGCTTTACAATGAGCAGTTCTTC. It codes for CASSPRTGALYNEQFF.